Presented here are 22 T cell receptor beta chains from one specimen sequenced in a study of identical twins. From the 5' RACE reads, TCRdb called clonotypes with MiXCR, one entry per CDR3 protein. The data contain approximately 690,000 distinct CDR3 sequences, 5.5% to 6.5% of them seen just once; the ten biggest clones take up under 2%. The sequencing input was naive T cells sorted from blood. Every receptor here comes from a man younger than 35 in good health.

This clonotype was counted many times. The V gene is TRBV10-3, the J gene TRBJ2-7; 10 bases align to TRBD2. Looked up from germline, CDR1 is ENHRY and CDR2 is SYGVKD. With V trimmed by 10 bases and J by 0 bases, 6 bases remained unmatched. The CDR3 length is 14 residues. The CDR3 nucleotides are TGTGCCACTGGACTAGCGGAAAGCTCCTACGAGCAGTACTTC. This encodes CATGLAESSYEQYF.

This clonotype was seen at least ten times. The V gene is TRBV14, the J gene TRBJ1-1; 9 bases align to TRBD1. Germline lookup yields CDR1 SGHDN and CDR2 FVKESK. The CDR3 runs 15 residues. The junction had 4 bases not matched to a gene; V was cut back by 1 base and J by 4 bases. CDR3 sequence reads: CASSQATTGGTEAFF. CDR3 coding DNA: TGTGCCAGCAGCCAAGCCACGACAGGGGGCACTGAAGCTTTCTTT.

The chain combines TRBV12-3 or TRBV12-4 with TRBJ2-7; D possibly matches TRBD1 or TRBD2 (5 bases each). V was cut by 6 bases and J by 5 bases, with 14 bases left in between. CDR3 length: 13 amino acids. DNA of the CDR3: TGTGCCAGCAGGCCAATGCAGGGACACGAGCAGTACTTC. Translated: CASRPMQGHEQYF.

At least ten counts were recorded for this clonotype. The chain employs TRBV12-3 or TRBV12-4 and TRBJ2-2; 8 positions match TRBD1. CDR3 length: 15 amino acids. V lost 5 bases to trimming and J lost 4 bases; unmatched junction nucleotides: 6. The CDR3 DNA follows: TGTGCCAGCAGTCCCCCGGACAGGGCCACCGGGGAGCTGTTTTTT. This sequence encodes CASSPPDRATGELFF.

This clonotype has ten or more counts. CDR3 region: CASSVTPTEAFF. The CDR3 DNA is TGTGCCAGCAGTGTGACACCGACCGAAGCTTTCTTT. The chain carries TRBV12-3 or TRBV12-4 and TRBJ1-1, with no clear D. The CDR3 is 12 amino acids. V lost 5 bases, J lost 8 bases, and 12 bases lay in between.

This sequence joins TRBV4-1 and TRBJ2-1; no clear D gene. This CDR3 spans 15 amino acids. V was shortened by 0 bases and J by 8 bases, with 14 bases between the two germline ends. Germline values: CDR1 MGHRA, CDR2 YSYEKL. The CDR3 loop reads CASSQDHNVIDEQFF. In DNA, the CDR3 is TGCGCCAGCAGCCAAGATCACAATGTGATCGATGAGCAGTTCTTC.

This clonotype was seen repeatedly, ten times or more. V and J are TRBV20-1 and TRBJ1-1; the D gene is possibly TRBD1 (5 bases). Trimming removed 1 base from V and 7 bases from J, with 10 bases in between. The germline CDR1 and CDR2 sequences are DFQATT and SNEGSKA (reference sequence). The CDR3 runs 12 residues. CDR3 amino acids: CSARGNRNEAFF. The DNA for the CDR3 is TGCAGTGCTAGAGGTAACAGGAATGAAGCTTTCTTT.

This clonotype was observed a few times. J is TRBJ1-6 and V is TRBV7-9; D is unresolved. Germline V CDR1 and CDR2: SEHNR, FQNEAQ (reference sequence). Deletions cut 5 bases from V and 9 bases from J, with 8 bases between. The CDR3 is 12 amino acids. CDR3 sequence reads: CASSALGSPLHF. The CDR3 coding sequence is TGTGCCAGCAGCGCCCTAGGTTCACCCCTCCACTTT.

This clonotype appeared a few times. This CDR3 reads CSVEDPDEGYEQYF. The CDR3 bases are TGCAGCGTTGAAGATCCGGATGAGGGCTACGAGCAGTACTTC. The chain joins TRBV29-1 to TRBJ2-7; tentatively, D is TRBD2 (5 bases). Looked up from germline, CDR1 is SQVTM and CDR2 is ANQGSEA. Trimming removed 0 bases at V and 3 bases at J, with 12 bases between. This CDR3 is 14 amino acids long.

This clonotype has a handful of counts. The V gene is TRBV3-1, the J gene TRBJ1-5; a weak D match, TRBD1 (5 bases). CDR3 size: 14 residues. V was shortened by 8 bases and J by 0 bases, with 11 bases between the two germline ends. Germline CDR1 is LGHDT and CDR2 is YNNKEL (reference sequence). The CDR3 region has the DNA TGTGCCAGCGGAGAGGGGACTAGCAATCAGCCCCAGCATTTT. It codes for CASGEGTSNQPQHF.

This clonotype was detected only a few times. The J gene is TRBJ2-1, the V gene TRBV2; perhaps TRBD2 as D (6 bases). The CDR3 loop spans 16 amino acids. The V end was cut by 4 bases, the J end by 8 bases, with 21 bases between. Germline V lookup: CDR1 SNHLY, CDR2 FYNNEI. For the CDR3, the DNA is TGTGCCAGCAGTGTGGCGGGGCCGATTTTCCGGGATGAGCAGTTCTTC. Translation gives CASSVAGPIFRDEQFF.

This clonotype has just a few counts. The rearrangement joins TRBV5-1 to TRBJ1-3, with unresolved D. V gave up 3 bases and J gave up 2 bases, with 9 bases separating them. Germline CDR1 SGHRS, CDR2 YFSETQ. CDR3 size: 14 residues. In DNA form, the CDR3 reads TGCGCCAGCAGCTCCGGGCCTACTGGAAACACCATATATTTT. Protein product: CASSSGPTGNTIYF.

The rearrangement uses TRBV12-3 or TRBV12-4 and TRBJ1-6; TRBD1 matches 7 bases. This CDR3 has 14 amino acids. V gave up 7 bases and J gave up 7 bases; unmatched junction bases: 7. DNA of the CDR3: TGTGCCAGCAAGTTGGGACAGCTCAATTCACCCCTCCACTTT. Protein product: CASKLGQLNSPLHF.

This clonotype was detected only a few times. This chain uses TRBV6-2 or TRBV6-3 with TRBJ1-2, with a possible D match to TRBD1 (5 bases). The CDR3 is 13 residues long. Per the germline V gene, CDR1 is MNHEY and CDR2 is SVGEGT. V lost 10 bases, J lost 3 bases, and 15 bases lay in between. CDR3 amino acids: CATRGGADYGYTF. The CDR3 nucleotides are TGTGCCACGCGTGGCGGGGCCGACTATGGCTACACCTTC.

In this sample, this clonotype turned up many times. The chain couples TRBV10-3 to TRBJ2-3; possibly TRBD1 for D (5 bases). Looked up from germline, CDR1 is ENHRY and CDR2 is SYGVKD. The CDR3 spans 13 residues. Trimming took off 4 bases at V and 6 bases at J, with 11 bases between the two ends. CDR3 in amino acids: CAISVSGPDTQYF. In DNA form, the CDR3 reads TGTGCCATCAGTGTTTCAGGGCCGGATACGCAGTATTTT.

This clonotype was counted ten times or more. This chain links TRBV6-5 with TRBJ1-4; maybe TRBD1 (6 bases). CDR1 and CDR2 from the germline V gene are MNHEY and SVGAGI. V was clipped by 0 bases and J by 7 bases, with 12 bases between them. The CDR3 extends over 15 amino acids. The CDR3 nucleotides read TGTGCCAGCAGTTACTCGTGGGGAGGGGGTGAAAAACTGTTTTTT. Translation: CASSYSWGGGEKLFF.

V usage is TRBV7-9 and J usage is TRBJ1-1; D is ambiguous. The germline V and J ends were trimmed by 1 base and 3 bases, with 9 bases remaining between them. Germline V lookup: CDR1 SEHNR, CDR2 FQNEAQ (reference sequence). The CDR3 loop spans 14 amino acids. CDR3 amino acids: CASSLDWVDTEAFF. CDR3 coding DNA: TGTGCCAGCAGCTTAGATTGGGTGGACACTGAAGCTTTCTTT.

V gene TRBV7-7 combines with J gene TRBJ2-6; D call uncertain. In germline, CDR1 is SSHAT, CDR2 FNYEAQ (reference sequence). The CDR3 sequence is 14 residues long. Trimming cost V 1 base and J 8 bases, with 9 bases left between them. The CDR3 sequence: CASSLGPQSNVLTF. For the CDR3, the DNA is TGTGCCAGCAGCTTAGGTCCCCAATCCAACGTCCTGACTTTC.

This clonotype was seen repeatedly, ten times or more. The chain couples TRBV4-1 to TRBJ2-5, with 10 bases that match TRBD1. The CDR3 totals 15 residues. The V gene end was trimmed by 1 base and the J gene end by 5 bases; junction bases not matched to a gene: 4. CDR1 MGHRA and CDR2 YSYEKL come from the germline V gene. DNA of the CDR3: TGCGCCAGCAGCCAAGGACAGGGGGCAGGTGAGACCCAGTACTTC. Translated: CASSQGQGAGETQYF.

This clonotype turned up a few times. V gene TRBV2 combines with J gene TRBJ2-3, with 9 bases aligning to TRBD2. Per the germline V gene, CDR1 is SNHLY and CDR2 is FYNNEI. This CDR3 spans 15 amino acids. The V gene end was trimmed by 3 bases and the J gene end by 3 bases; junction bases not matched to a gene: 4. The DNA of the CDR3 is TGTGCCAGCAGTGATGGGACTAGCAGTACAGATACGCAGTATTTT. It is translated as CASSDGTSSTDTQYF.

The DNA for the CDR3 is TGTGCCAGCAGCTTAGCAGCGATCTACGAGCAGTACGTC. Translation: CASSLAAIYEQYV. The gene calls are TRBV7-9 and TRBJ2-7; D gene ambiguous. Looked up from germline, CDR1 is SEHNR and CDR2 is FQNEAQ (reference sequence). This CDR3 region has 13 residues. Deletions cut 0 bases from V and 3 bases from J, with 6 bases between.

This clonotype has a count of ten or more. The chain is built from TRBV12-3 or TRBV12-4 and TRBJ2-2; D gene ambiguous. The CDR3 totals 11 residues. The V end lost 6 bases, the J end lost 5 bases, and 4 bases lay between the germline ends. In nucleotides, the CDR3 is TGTGCCAGCAGGAGGACCGGGGAGCTGTTTTTT. It encodes CASRRTGELFF.